The 23 T cell receptor beta chains listed next were all sequenced from one sample in a study of OX40 agonist ivuxolimab in advanced cancers. The library was made by the immunoSEQ multiplex PCR assay. This is the immuneACCESS table as TCRdb keeps it, with only in-frame sequences that have V and J called. A part of the clones is gone; compared with another copy, unresolved V genes explain less than half, and the rest is unexplained. The sample yields some 110,000 clones; about 90% were counted once. 0.65% to 0.9% of the sample goes to the ten largest clones. The starting material was CD4+ or CD8+ T cells sorted from blood, obtained in a trial of the OX40 agonist ivuxolimab. The receptors stem from an adult with an advanced solid tumor such as melanoma, head and neck, liver or kidney cancer.

This chain uses TRBV7-8 with TRBJ2-5; possible D gene TRBD2, 5 bases. Trimming stripped 6 bases from V and 5 bases from J, with 22 bases between. The CDR3 sequence is 16 residues long. Germline CDR1 reads SGHVS; CDR2 reads FQNEAQ. CDR3 sequence reads: CASSFFGVTSRETQYF. The CDR3 DNA sequence: TGTGCCAGCAGTTTTTTCGGGGTAACTAGTAGGGAGACCCAGTACTTC.

The gene calls are TRBV5-5 and TRBJ1-5; perhaps TRBD1 as D (6 bases). Germline V lookup: CDR1 SGHKS, CDR2 YYEKEE (reference sequence). This CDR3 comprises 14 residues. V shed 6 bases and J shed 7 bases, with 17 bases lying between them. CDR3 loop: CASTIPGAGQPQHF. The DNA of the CDR3 is TGTGCCAGCACGATTCCAGGGGCGGGCCAGCCCCAGCATTTT.

The rearrangement uses TRBV20-1 and TRBJ1-5; D unclear. Germline V gives CDR1 DFQATT, CDR2 SNEGSKA (reference sequence). The CDR3 has 11 amino acids. V lost 3 bases, J lost 4 bases, and 4 bases lay in between. The CDR3 sequence is CSASVNQPQHF. CDR3 DNA: TGCAGTGCTAGTGTAAATCAGCCCCAGCATTTT.

CDR3: CASSFEGGEKLFF. The CDR3 DNA follows: TGTGCCAGCAGCTTTGAGGGAGGAGAAAAACTGTTTTTT. The chain couples TRBV7-9 to TRBJ1-4; D is unresolved. Trimming removed 3 bases from V and 8 bases from J, with 10 bases in between. CDR1 and CDR2 (germline): SEHNR, FQNEAQ (reference sequence). This CDR3 contains 13 residues. Full variable domain (remainder filled in from reference TRBV7-9 and TRBJ1-4): DTGVSQNPRHKITKRGQNVTFRCDPISEHNRLYWYRQTLGQGPEFLTYFQNEAQLEKSRLLSDRFSAERPKGSFSTLEIQRTEQGDSAMYLCASSFEGGEKLFFGSGTQLSVL.

The chain joins TRBV27 to TRBJ1-6; TRBD1 matches 8 bases. After removal of 5 bases from V and 10 bases from J, the junction contained 7 bases not matched to a gene. CDR1 is MNHEY, CDR2 SMNVEV, per germline (reference sequence). CDR3 length: 14 residues. The CDR3 region is CASSLQGVNSPLHF. CDR3 coding DNA: TGTGCCAGCAGTCTACAGGGGGTGAACTCACCCCTCCACTTT.

This clone was picked up a small number of times. This rearrangement joins TRBV19 to TRBJ1-3; D is unresolved. The V gene lost 6 bases and the J gene lost 2 bases, with 11 bases spanning the gap. Germline CDR1 reads LNHDA; CDR2 reads SQIVND (reference sequence). CDR3 length: 14 residues. The CDR3 here is CASSREIAGNTIYF. The CDR3, as DNA: TGTGCCAGTAGCCGGGAGATTGCTGGAAACACCATATATTTT.

The chain carries TRBV7-2 and TRBJ1-3; D ambiguous. Looked up from germline, CDR1 is SGHTA and CDR2 is FQGNSA. The CDR3 has 16 amino acids. V shed 1 base and J shed 0 bases, with 10 bases lying between them. The CDR3 nucleotides read TGTGCCAGCAGCTTAGTGGAAGGGTACTCTGGAAACACCATATATTTT. This gives the protein CASSLVEGYSGNTIYF.

The gene calls are TRBV28 and TRBJ2-1; 7 bases are shared with TRBD2. Per germline, CDR1 MDHEN and CDR2 SYDVKM. With 6 bases clipped from V and 8 bases from J, the junction kept 13 bases outside the gene matches. The CDR3 is 15 residues long. The CDR3 loop reads CASRRGGTGAHEQFF. The DNA of the CDR3 is TGTGCCAGCAGGCGGGGAGGGACTGGGGCCCATGAGCAGTTCTTC. Drawing the rest from reference TRBV28 and TRBJ2-1, the complete variable domain is DVKVTQSSRYLVKRTGEKVFLECVQDMDHENMFWYRQDPGLGLRLIYFSYDVKMKEKGDIPEGYSVSREKKERFSLILESASTNQTSMYLCASRRGGTGAHEQFFGPGTRLTVL.

The chain has TRBV7-9 and TRBJ1-5; possibly TRBD1 for D (6 bases). Trimming pared 6 bases from V and 4 bases from J, leaving 10 bases between. Germline assignment: CDR1 SEHNR and CDR2 FQNEAQ (reference sequence). This CDR3 is built from 13 residues. CDR3 sequence (DNA): TGTGCCAGCAGTAGACAGGAAAATCAGCCCCAGCATTTT. Encoded protein: CASSRQENQPQHF.

This rearrangement joins TRBV28 to TRBJ2-1; D is ambiguous. The ends were cut back, 5 bases at V and 3 bases at J, with 14 bases in the middle. The CDR3 sequence is 15 residues long. Germline values: CDR1 MDHEN, CDR2 SYDVKM. In DNA form, the CDR3 reads TGTGCCAGCAGTCGTCCGAGACCGGTCTACAATGAGCAGTTCTTC. Residues: CASSRPRPVYNEQFF.

The chain links TRBV4-3 to TRBJ1-1, with 11 nucleotides matching TRBD1. J was trimmed by 4 bases and V by 2 bases; bases with no gene match: 3. CDR1 is LGHNA and CDR2 is YSLEER in the germline V gene. The CDR3 has 15 residues. The CDR3 is CASSQRGTGGTEAFF. CDR3 nucleotide sequence: TGCGCCAGCAGCCAAAGGGGGACAGGGGGCACTGAAGCTTTCTTT.

This clone was seen a handful of times. The rearrangement uses TRBV7-3 and TRBJ2-2, with TRBD2 as a possible D gene (6 bases). The V gene's germline CDR1 is SGHTA and CDR2 FQGTGA. V was shortened by 5 bases and J by 5 bases, with 18 bases between the two germline ends. The CDR3 is 16 amino acids. The DNA for the CDR3 is TGTGCCAGCAGCCCCCGAGCTGGAGGGAGGACCGGGGAGCTGTTTTTT. Translation: CASSPRAGGRTGELFF.

Points on this clone: Germline and junction disagree at one end, which may indicate a read error. The gene calls are TRBV7-7 and TRBJ2-2; no firm D call. Per the germline V gene, CDR1 is SSHAT and CDR2 is FNYEAQ (reference sequence). The CDR3 length is 13 residues. DNA for the CDR3: TGTGCTAGCAGCGCTACCAGATCCGGGGAGCTGTTTTTT. Protein: CASSATRSGELFF.

The chain carries TRBV7-9 and TRBJ2-7; D ambiguous. Germline CDR1 and CDR2: SEHNR and FQNEAQ (reference sequence). The CDR3 extends over 11 amino acids. V was clipped by 4 bases and J by 3 bases, with 4 bases between them. The CDR3 region is CASSSLYEQYF. CDR3 coding DNA: TGTGCCAGCAGCTCCCTCTACGAGCAGTACTTC. Full variable domain (rest looked up from reference TRBV7-9 and TRBJ2-7): DTGVSQNPRHKITKRGQNVTFRCDPISEHNRLYWYRQTLGQGPEFLTYFQNEAQLEKSRLLSDRFSAERPKGSFSTLEIQRTEQGDSAMYLCASSSLYEQYFGPGTRLTVT.

The chain is built from TRBV18 and TRBJ2-7; TRBD1 is a possible D gene (6 bases). The CDR3 covers 16 residues. CDR1 is KGHSH and CDR2 is LQKENI in the germline V gene. The V and J ends lost 2 bases and 4 bases respectively, with 18 bases between them. The DNA for the CDR3 is TGTGCCAGCTCACCATACAGGGTAGGTTCTGGATACGAGCAGTACTTC. Amino acids: CASSPYRVGSGYEQYF.

The chain links TRBV6-6 to TRBJ1-2, with D tentatively TRBD1 (5 bases). The V and J ends lost 5 bases and 4 bases respectively, with 14 bases between them. The CDR3 has 14 amino acids. Germline loops: CDR1 MNHNY, CDR2 SVGAGI (reference sequence). The CDR3 loop is CASSPGAGPYGYTF. DNA of the CDR3: TGTGCCAGCAGTCCCGGCGCAGGGCCCTATGGCTACACCTTC.

A word on this clone: The junction does not match germline at one end; this may be a read error. The J gene is TRBJ2-1, the V gene TRBV6-5, with TRBD2 matching over 8 bases. There are 15 residues in the CDR3. Germline assignment: CDR1 MNHEY and CDR2 SVGAGI. The CDR3 sequence is CASSSAGGSFNEQFF. DNA for the CDR3: TGTGCCAGCAGTTCCGCGGGGGGCTCCTTCAATGAGCAGTTCTTC.

The V gene is TRBV7-2, the J gene TRBJ1-5; a possible D gene is TRBD1 (6 bases). This CDR3 has 19 amino acids. The germline V gene encodes CDR1 SGHTA and CDR2 FQGNSA. V lost 1 base and J 7 bases, leaving 26 bases between the germline ends. The CDR3 region has the DNA TGTGCCAGCAGCTTAGGCTTTAGGGGTCTCCGGGACACTGAACAGCCCCAGCATTTT. Translating it yields CASSLGFRGLRDTEQPQHF.

The V and J genes are TRBV27 and TRBJ1-5; 11 bases agree with TRBD1. CDR1 and CDR2 from the germline V gene are MNHEY and SMNVEV (reference sequence). The CDR3 consists of 17 residues. The J segment lost 4 bases and the V segment lost 5 bases, leaving 10 bases of the junction unmatched. CDR3 sequence (DNA): TGTGCCAGCAGTCGCGGGACAGGGGGTATGACAAATCAGCCCCAGCATTTT. As protein: CASSRGTGGMTNQPQHF.

The gene calls are TRBV25-1 and TRBJ1-4; D unresolved. V lost 5 bases, J lost 0 bases, and 7 bases lay in between. This CDR3 comprises 14 residues. Per the germline V gene, CDR1 is MGHDK and CDR2 is SYGVNS. The CDR3 region is CASSNPATNEKLFF. Here the CDR3 DNA reads TGTGCCAGCAGTAACCCGGCAACTAATGAAAAACTGTTTTTT.

CDR3 bases: TGTGCCAGCTCACCACCGTGGGGACAGGACTACAATGAGCAGTTCTTC. It translates to CASSPPWGQDYNEQFF. The genes are TRBV18 and TRBJ2-1, with TRBD1 matching over 8 bases. Unmatched junction bases numbered 4, after V lost 0 bases and J lost 3 bases. The CDR3 totals 16 residues. CDR1 is KGHSH, CDR2 LQKENI, per germline. The complete variable domain, with remaining parts taken from reference TRBV18 and TRBJ2-1, reads NAGVMQNPRHLVRRRGQEARLRCSPMKGHSHVYWYRQLPEEGLKFMVYLQKENIIDESGMPKERFSAEFPKEGPSILRIQQVVRGDSAAYFCASSPPWGQDYNEQFFGPGTRLTVL.

This sequence joins TRBV2 and TRBJ2-3; D assignment may be TRBD1 or TRBD2 (5 bases each). V dropped 3 bases and J dropped 3 bases, with 10 bases sitting between them. Germline values: CDR1 SNHLY, CDR2 FYNNEI. The length of the CDR3 is 14 residues. The CDR3 loop is CASSDGTRTDTQYF. The CDR3 nucleotides are TGTGCCAGCAGTGACGGGACCCGAACAGATACGCAGTATTTT.

The chain combines TRBV9 with TRBJ2-1; the match to TRBD2 covers 7 bases. This CDR3 contains 18 residues. Trimming took 0 bases from V and 0 from J; bases not matched to a gene: 9. CDR1 is SGDLS, CDR2 YYNGEE, per germline. The DNA of the CDR3 is TGTGCCAGCAGCGTAGGTAACGGCGGGGGTAGCTCCTACAATGAGCAGTTCTTC. This gives the protein CASSVGNGGGSSYNEQFF.